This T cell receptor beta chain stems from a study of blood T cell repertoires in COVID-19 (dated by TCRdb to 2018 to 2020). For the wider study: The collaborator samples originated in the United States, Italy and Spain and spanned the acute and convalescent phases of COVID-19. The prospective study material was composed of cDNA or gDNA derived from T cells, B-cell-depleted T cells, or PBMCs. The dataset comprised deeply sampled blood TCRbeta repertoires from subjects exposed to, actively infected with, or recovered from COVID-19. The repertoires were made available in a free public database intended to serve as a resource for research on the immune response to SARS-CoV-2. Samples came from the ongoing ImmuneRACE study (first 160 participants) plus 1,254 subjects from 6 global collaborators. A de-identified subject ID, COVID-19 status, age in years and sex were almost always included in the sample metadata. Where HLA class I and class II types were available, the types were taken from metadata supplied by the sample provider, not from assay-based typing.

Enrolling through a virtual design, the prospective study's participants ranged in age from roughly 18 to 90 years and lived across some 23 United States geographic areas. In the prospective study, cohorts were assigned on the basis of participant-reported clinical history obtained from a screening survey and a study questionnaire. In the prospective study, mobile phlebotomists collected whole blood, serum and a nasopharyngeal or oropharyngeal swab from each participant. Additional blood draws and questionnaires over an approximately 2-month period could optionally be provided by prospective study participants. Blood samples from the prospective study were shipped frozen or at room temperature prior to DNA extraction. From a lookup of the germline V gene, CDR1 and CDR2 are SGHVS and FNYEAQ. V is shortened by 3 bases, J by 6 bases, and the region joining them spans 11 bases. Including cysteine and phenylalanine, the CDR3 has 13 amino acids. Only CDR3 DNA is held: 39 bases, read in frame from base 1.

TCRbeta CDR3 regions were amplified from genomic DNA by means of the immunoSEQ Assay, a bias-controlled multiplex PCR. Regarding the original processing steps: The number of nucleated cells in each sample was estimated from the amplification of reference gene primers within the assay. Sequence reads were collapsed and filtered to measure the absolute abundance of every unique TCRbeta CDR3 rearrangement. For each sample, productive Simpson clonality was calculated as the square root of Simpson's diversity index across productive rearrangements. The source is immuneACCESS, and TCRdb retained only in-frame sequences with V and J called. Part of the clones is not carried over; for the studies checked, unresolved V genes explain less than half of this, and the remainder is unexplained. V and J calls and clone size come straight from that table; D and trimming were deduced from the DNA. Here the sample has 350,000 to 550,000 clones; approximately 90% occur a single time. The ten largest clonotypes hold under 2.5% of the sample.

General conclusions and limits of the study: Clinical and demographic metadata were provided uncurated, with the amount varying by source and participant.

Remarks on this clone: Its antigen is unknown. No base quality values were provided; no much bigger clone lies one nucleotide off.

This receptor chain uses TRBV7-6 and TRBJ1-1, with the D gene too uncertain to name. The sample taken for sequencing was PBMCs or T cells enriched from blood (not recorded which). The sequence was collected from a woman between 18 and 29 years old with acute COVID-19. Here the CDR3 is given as CASSFFTSSEAFF. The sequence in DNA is TGTGCCAGCAGCTTTTTCACTAGTTCTGAAGCTTTCTTT.